The 10 T cell receptor beta chains below all came from one sample that was sequenced in a study of shared clonotypes between healthy human individuals. Libraries were prepared by immunoSEQ multiplex PCR; TCRdb keeps only in-frame clonotypes and omits some of them. The sample holds millions of clones, 85% to 95% seen once. The sequenced sample was naive CD4+ T cells sorted from blood. Sample subset: CD45RA+ positively selected. Every receptor here comes from a man younger than 35 in good health.

Comments on this clone: The same CDR3 also results from other DNA sequences found in this sample. The V gene is TRBV7-2, the J gene TRBJ2-5; D call uncertain. With 3 bases removed from V and 5 bases from J, the gap between germline ends came to 7 bases. This CDR3 is 12 amino acids long. Germline CDR1 is SGHTA and CDR2 is FQGNSA. The CDR3 here is CASSLRRETQYF. For the CDR3, the DNA is TGTGCCAGCAGCTTGCGACGGGAGACCCAGTACTTC. The full variable domain, in which reference TRBV7-2 and TRBJ2-5 provide the parts outside the CDR3, is GAGVSQSPSNKVTEKGKDVELRCDPISGHTALYWYRQSLGQGLEFLIYFQGNSAPDKSGLPSDRFSAERTGGSVSTLTIQRTQQEDSAVYLCASSLRRETQYFGPGTRLLVL.

The V gene is TRBV10-3, the J gene TRBJ2-1, with 11 bases fitting TRBD2. CDR3 length equals 16 residues. CDR1 and CDR2 from the germline V gene are ENHRY and SYGVKD. V shed 3 bases, J shed 4 bases, and the junction held 5 bases outside the gene matches. The CDR3 nucleotides read TGTGCCATCAGTGAACTGACTAGCGGGGTGTACAATGAGCAGTTCTTC. This translates into CAISELTSGVYNEQFF.

J is TRBJ2-3 and V is TRBV2; 7 bases match TRBD2. In germline, CDR1 is SNHLY, CDR2 FYNNEI. Trimming at V came to 4 bases and at J to 3 bases, leaving 10 bases not matched to a gene. The CDR3 has 16 amino acids. Here the CDR3 DNA reads TGTGCCAGCAGTGTTGATCGGGGACTATGGACAGATACGCAGTATTTT. Protein product: CASSVDRGLWTDTQYF.

The rearrangement joins TRBV6-6 to TRBJ2-5, with 7 positions matching TRBD2. The trim removed 5 bases at V and 2 bases at J, leaving 5 bases unmatched. CDR1 and CDR2 (germline): MNHNY, SVGAGI (reference sequence). CDR3 length: 14 residues. CDR3 residues: CASSLLAEQETQYF. In nucleotides, the CDR3 is TGTGCCAGCAGTCTCCTAGCGGAGCAAGAGACCCAGTACTTC.

Note on this clone: This sample includes further DNA sequences coding for the same CDR3. V usage is TRBV6-5 and J usage is TRBJ1-2; 7 bases map to TRBD1. Germline V gives CDR1 MNHEY, CDR2 SVGAGI. V trimming: 6 bases; J trimming: 4 bases; junction bases outside the gene matches: 5. The CDR3 has 13 residues. The CDR3 coding sequence is TGTGCCAGCAGCTCGGGACAGCCCTATGGCTACACCTTC. This codes for CASSSGQPYGYTF.

This clone showed up just once. V gene TRBV27 combines with J gene TRBJ1-1, with D unclear. CDR3 length: 14 residues. Germline assignment: CDR1 MNHEY and CDR2 SMNVEV (reference sequence). Trimming removed 2 bases at V and 4 bases at J, with 11 bases between. The CDR3 DNA follows: TGTGCCAGCAGTTTAAGAGTGCGTGCCACTGAAGCTTTCTTT. It translates to CASSLRVRATEAFF.

The V gene is TRBV25-1, the J gene TRBJ2-7, with 9 positions matching TRBD1. Germline CDR1 and CDR2: MGHDK and SYGVNS. J was trimmed by 0 bases and V by 1 base; bases with no gene match: 7. The CDR3 runs to 17 residues. CDR3 sequence (DNA): TGTGCCAGCAGTGAATCAGGGACAGGGCCTAGCTCCTACGAGCAGTACTTC. Its translation: CASSESGTGPSSYEQYF.

The chain recombines TRBV6-5 with TRBJ2-1, with TRBD2 identical over 7 bases. Germline CDR1 is MNHEY and CDR2 is SVGAGI. This CDR3 region has 15 residues. V shed 4 bases, J shed 2 bases, and the junction held 5 bases outside the gene matches. Written as DNA, the CDR3 is TGTGCCAGCAGTTTGGTGGGAGGGCCCTACAATGAGCAGTTCTTC. It codes for CASSLVGGPYNEQFF.

The CDR3 coding sequence is TGCGCCAGCAGCCGGGTTGATGCGGAACTCTCCTACGAGCAGTACTTC. Translation gives CASSRVDAELSYEQYF. The chain couples TRBV4-1 to TRBJ2-7, with no clear D. CDR3 length equals 16 residues. The ends were cut back, 4 bases at V and 0 bases at J, with 16 bases in the middle. Germline V gene data show CDR1 as MGHRA and CDR2 as YSYEKL.

The CDR3: CASSSRLANQETQYF. In nucleotides, the CDR3 is TGTGCCAGCAGCTCCAGACTAGCGAACCAAGAGACCCAGTACTTC. V usage is TRBV5-4 and J usage is TRBJ2-5; TRBD2 agrees at 8 bases. CDR3 length equals 15 residues. In germline, CDR1 is SGHNT, CDR2 YYREEE (reference sequence). V gave up 3 bases and J gave up 0 bases; unmatched junction bases: 4.